These 10 T cell receptor beta chains came from one sample sequenced in a study of cytotoxic CD8 clonotypes in ibrutinib-treated CLL. Generated by immunoSEQ multiplex PCR, the TCRdb table keeps only in-frame clones and is missing some. The sample lists roughly 130,000 clones, 79% occurring once. Specimen: PBMCs, collected after 12 months of ibrutinib treatment. The receptors were sampled from a human donor with chronic lymphocytic leukemia.

V and J are TRBV5-1 and TRBJ2-7; possibly TRBD1 for D (5 bases). With 0 bases removed from V and 3 bases from J, the gap between germline ends came to 7 bases. Germline assignment: CDR1 SGHRS and CDR2 YFSETQ. The CDR3 has 13 amino acids. Here the CDR3 DNA reads TGCGCCAGCAGCTTGGTAGGGGACTACGAGCAGTACTTC. This encodes CASSLVGDYEQYF.

The V gene is TRBV27, the J gene TRBJ2-1; 16 bases agree with TRBD2. This CDR3 region has 19 residues. J lost 16 bases, V lost 6 bases, and 24 bases had no gene match. CDR1 is MNHEY, CDR2 SMNVEV, per germline (reference sequence). CDR3 nucleotides: TGTGCCAGCAGGATGAAGGGACTAGCGGGAGGGACCCTATTAAATTCTCATTTCTTC. This codes for CASRMKGLAGGTLLNSHFF.

V gene TRBV5-1 combines with J gene TRBJ2-2; D not certain. V lost 0 bases, J lost 0 bases, and 6 bases lay in between. Germline CDR1 SGHRS, CDR2 YFSETQ. This CDR3 contains 15 residues. The CDR3 spells CASSLALANTGELFF. The CDR3 DNA is TGCGCCAGCAGCTTGGCGTTAGCGAACACCGGGGAGCTGTTTTTT.

This clone was detected only once. This chain connects TRBV28 to TRBJ2-7, with 8 positions matching TRBD1. This CDR3 spans 14 amino acids. Germline trimming cut 5 bases from V and 5 bases from J; bases unmatched to any gene: 8. CDR1 is MDHEN, CDR2 SYDVKM, per germline. CDR3 sequence: CASSMTGAGNEQYF. As DNA, the CDR3 is TGTGCCAGCAGTATGACAGGGGCAGGGAACGAGCAGTACTTC.

V is TRBV4-1 and J is TRBJ2-7, with TRBD2 matching over 14 bases. Losses at the gene ends were 3 bases for V and 0 bases for J; bases not matched to a gene: 13. Germline V gene sequence: CDR1 MGHRA, CDR2 YSYEKL. There are 20 residues in the CDR3. CDR3 protein: CASSHLGLAGDPNSSYEQYF. The CDR3, as DNA: TGCGCCAGCAGCCACCTGGGACTAGCGGGGGACCCGAACAGCTCCTACGAGCAGTACTTC.

The chain combines TRBV29-1 with TRBJ1-1; D ambiguous. CDR1 is SQVTM and CDR2 is ANQGSEA in the germline V gene. The CDR3 is 15 amino acids. V dropped 6 bases and J dropped 0 bases, with 17 bases sitting between them. This CDR3 reads CSVQWEAWMNTEAFF. DNA of the CDR3: TGCAGCGTCCAATGGGAGGCGTGGATGAACACTGAAGCTTTCTTT.

The chain is built from TRBV5-1 and TRBJ2-1, with 9 bases aligning to TRBD1. The germline V gene encodes CDR1 SGHRS and CDR2 YFSETQ. The CDR3 is made up of 13 amino acids. The V gene end was trimmed by 6 bases and the J gene end by 6 bases; junction bases not matched to a gene: 4. CDR3 loop: CASTTDRGNEQFF. CDR3 nucleotide sequence: TGCGCCAGCACCACGGACAGGGGCAATGAGCAGTTCTTC.

The V gene is TRBV4-3, the J gene TRBJ1-1; no clear D. CDR1 LGHNA and CDR2 YSLEER come from the germline V gene. This CDR3 is 15 amino acids long. V was pared by 4 bases and J by 2 bases, with 14 bases between. The CDR3 here is CASSRGIYLNTEAFF. For the CDR3, the DNA is TGCGCCAGCAGCCGTGGAATATACCTAAACACTGAAGCTTTCTTT.

V gene TRBV27 combines with J gene TRBJ2-7; 10 nucleotides match TRBD2. The V and J ends lost 8 bases and 10 bases, in that order; junction bases with no gene match: 8. The CDR3 runs 12 residues. Germline CDR1 MNHEY, CDR2 SMNVEV (reference sequence). CDR3 in amino acids: CASGALAGPQYF. DNA of the CDR3: TGTGCCAGCGGGGCACTAGCGGGACCCCAGTACTTC.

The rearrangement joins TRBV7-2 to TRBJ1-5; D remains ambiguous. The CDR3 spans 13 residues. V was pared by 1 base and J by 6 bases, with 7 bases between. CDR1 is SGHTA, CDR2 FQGNSA, per germline. The CDR3 here is CASSLETGQPQHF. The CDR3 region has the DNA TGTGCCAGCAGCTTAGAGACTGGTCAGCCCCAGCATTTT.